Listed below are T cell receptor beta chains from one sample, sequenced in a study of cytomegalovirus exposure and HLA in healthy donors. Using immunoSEQ multiplex PCR, the repertoire was profiled, and TCRdb retains in-frame clones only, with some absent. The data contain about 100,000 clones, around two thirds of them seen just once; the ten biggest clones take up about 2.5%. The sequencing sample was made of PBMCs. Receptor source: a man in his fifties in good health and CMV-seropositive. CDR3s include the opening cysteine and the closing phenylalanine or tryptophan. D genes are given only for firm matches. Clone size is given for some rows only: seen once, a few or many times, or a class if the clone is expanded.

d_gene | j_gene | abundance | v_gene | CDR3aa | CDR3nt
TRBD2 | TRBJ2-1 | NA | TRBV27 | CASTNSYPGLAGVAPYNEQFF | TGTGCCAGCACCAACTCGTACCCGGGACTAGCGGGAGTAGCCCCCTACAATGAGCAGTTCTTC
NA | TRBJ2-3 | NA | TRBV7-2 | CASSYGTSTDTQYF | TGTGCCAGCAGCTACGGGACTAGCACAGATACGCAGTATTTT
NA | TRBJ2-3 | NA | TRBV2 | CASSADTQYF | TGTGCCAGCAGTGCGGATACGCAGTATTTT
TRBD2 | TRBJ2-1 | NA | TRBV7-9 | CASSPGTSGVGEQFF | TGTGCCAGCAGCCCCGGGACTAGCGGGGTGGGTGAGCAGTTCTTC
NA | TRBJ1-2 | few | TRBV5-1 | CASRNLTGNYVYTF | TGCGCCAGCAGGAACCTCACAGGGAACTATGTCTACACCTTC
TRBD2 | TRBJ2-1 | NA | TRBV6-6 | CASSKTSGGVNEQFF | TGTGCCAGCAGTAAGACTAGCGGGGGGGTGAATGAGCAGTTCTTC
NA | TRBJ2-2 | NA | TRBV7-9 | CASSFEANTGELFF | TGTGCCAGCAGCTTTGAGGCGAACACCGGGGAGCTGTTTTTT
NA | TRBJ1-1 | NA | TRBV19 | CASSQRAEAFF | TGTGCCAGTAGTCAGAGGGCTGAAGCTTTCTTT
TRBD2 | TRBJ2-2 | NA | TRBV11-3 | CASSSGEGLGASGELFF | TGTGCCAGCAGCTCTGGCGAGGGACTAGGGGCCAGCGGGGAGCTGTTTTTT
TRBD1 | TRBJ2-3 | NA | TRBV4-1 | CASSHLAGTDRGYTQYF | TGCGCCAGCAGCCATCTAGCCGGGACAGATAGGGGATATACGCAGTATTTT
NA | TRBJ2-2 | NA | TRBV11-3 | CASSLGGQGELFF | TGTGCCAGCAGCTTAGGGGGCCAGGGGGAGCTGTTTTTT
NA | TRBJ2-7 | NA | TRBV5-4 | CASRSLGSEQYF | TGTGCCAGCAGGTCACTAGGTAGCGAGCAGTACTTC
NA | TRBJ2-4 | NA | TRBV9 | CASSVEEGTAKNIQYF | TGTGCCAGCAGCGTAGAAGAGGGAACGGCCAAAAACATTCAGTACTTC
NA | TRBJ2-5 | NA | TRBV2 | CASCWSFQETQYF | TGTGCCAGTTGCTGGAGTTTTCAAGAGACCCAGTACTTC
TRBD1 | TRBJ2-2 | NA | TRBV18 | CASSQTGALLNTGELFF | TGTGCCAGCTCTCAGACAGGGGCCTTACTGAACACCGGGGAGCTGTTTTTT
NA | TRBJ2-7 | NA | TRBV28 | CASSLGSPYEQYF | TGTGCCAGCAGTTTGGGCAGCCCCTACGAGCAGTACTTC
TRBD1 | TRBJ2-1 | NA | TRBV10-2 | CASIGSQGDSYNEQFF | TGCGCCAGCATCGGATCACAGGGGGACTCCTACAATGAGCAGTTCTTC